The following is a T cell receptor beta chain sequence with its context. This clone came up a few times. Its cognate antigen has yet to be identified. Base qualities are not provided; no much larger clone lies one nucleotide away. Via the germline V gene, CDR1 is SGHRS and CDR2 YFSETQ. The cysteine opens and the phenylalanine closes a CDR3 of 13 amino acids. The entry retains the CDR3 DNA only, 39 bases that are in frame from base 1. Trimming takes 5 bases from V and 1 base from J, and the germline ends sit 10 bases apart. TCRbeta CDR3 regions were amplified from genomic DNA using the immunoSEQ Assay, a bias-controlled multiplex PCR. Under the source paper's analysis protocol: Nucleated cell counts per sample were estimated from amplification of reference gene primers within the assay. Sequence reads were collapsed and filtered to measure the absolute abundance of every unique TCRbeta CDR3 rearrangement. For each sample, productive Simpson clonality was calculated by taking the square root of Simpson's diversity index across productive rearrangements. TCRdb obtained this table from immuneACCESS and retained in-frame rearrangements with V and J assigned. These tables miss some clones; where compared with another copy, unresolved V genes account for less than half of the shortfall, and the remainder is unexplained. V and J calls and clone size are copied from that table; D and trimming were computed from the DNA. Within this sample are 9,500 to 15,000 clones, with 75% to 85% of them counted one time only. Of the sample, under 5% falls within the top ten clones.

The data were taken from a study of blood T cell repertoires in COVID-19 (dated by TCRdb to about 2020). At the level of the whole study: Samples covering the acute and convalescent phases of COVID-19 were provided by collaborators in the United States, Italy and Spain. Samples came from the ongoing ImmuneRACE study (first 160 participants) plus 1,254 subjects from 6 global collaborators. Where available, HLA class I and class II types were obtained from metadata supplied by the sample provider rather than from assay-based typing. Sample metadata almost always included a de-identified subject ID, COVID-19 status, age in years and sex. The prospective study material was composed of cDNA or gDNA derived from T cells, B-cell-depleted T cells, or PBMCs. Subjects who had been exposed to COVID-19, were actively infected with it, or had recovered from it provided the deeply sampled blood TCRbeta repertoires that made up the dataset. A freely available public database, intended as a resource for researchers studying the immune response to SARS-CoV-2, is where the repertoires were released. The paper as a whole reports these results and caveats: The quantity of clinical and demographic metadata differed by source and by participant and was supplied without curation.

Each collaborating institution followed its own protocols to collect whole blood in K2EDTA tubes. For TCRbeta analysis, collaborator samples were shipped as frozen whole blood, as isolated PBMCs, or as DNA extracted from either sample type. This TCR was recovered from a woman aged 60-75 years with acute or convalescent COVID-19. Here the chain combines TRBV5-1 and TRBJ2-7; the D gene is perhaps TRBD1, on 6 matching bases. The sequencing input was peripheral blood. The CDR3 region reads CASSGGGSYEQYF. In nucleotide form, the sequence is TGCGCCAGCAGTGGGGGCGGTTCCTACGAGCAGTACTTC.